Here is one T cell receptor (beta chain) with its context. One end of the junction is discordant with germline, which a read error may explain. This CDR3 contains 16 residues. Germline V gives CDR1 KGHSH, CDR2 LQKENI. This sample was included in a study of blood T cell repertoires in COVID-19. At the level of the study: Researchers got acute and convalescent COVID-19 samples from the United States, Italy and Spain.

The method was immunoSEQ multiplex PCR; TCRdb's version includes in-frame clones alone and lacks a portion of them. In the table there are under 300,000 clones, roughly 84% of which are singletons. The sequence was obtained from a woman between 40 and 50 years old who had recovered from COVID-19. The sample taken for sequencing was peripheral blood. The rearrangement uses TRBV18 and TRBJ1-1; weak D call: TRBD1 (5 bases). In DNA form, the CDR3 reads TGTGCCAGCTCTCCACAGGAAAGCGCATGGAACACTGAAGCTTTCTTT. Amino acids: CASSPQESAWNTEAFF.